These 14 T cell receptor beta chains share one sample of origin, sequenced in a study of CD8+CD57+ T cells in acquired aplastic anemia listed by TCRdb under 2018. The sequencer listed for this sample is Illumina HiSeq 2000. TCR beta VDJ combination and CDR3 sequence profiling used genomic DNA as the template. Starting from the raw public reads, TCRdb applied fastp trimming at Q25, assembled clones with MiXCR and retained in-frame beta chains. Here each entry gathers all rows of one CDR3 protein and keeps the most common genes and DNA. This sample gives approximately 250,000 distinct CDR3 sequences in total; 65% to 90% of them show up just once. The ten most abundant clones make up about 41% of the sample. Expansion of CD8+CD57+ cells had been shown by flow cytometry in the patients chosen for sequencing. Input material: sorted CD4+, CD8+, or CD8+CD57+ T cells (not recorded which) from PBMCs. The receptors shown here come from a human donor with aplastic anemia.

The rearrangement links TRBV6-5 to TRBJ1-1; D is perhaps TRBD1 (6 bases). CDR3 length: 15 residues. Between the trimmed V and J ends, which lost 4 bases and 1 base, there was a span of 13 bases. Germline assignment: CDR1 MNHEY and CDR2 SVGAGI. In DNA form, the CDR3 reads TGTGCCAGCAGTTGGGGGGGGGCTGGGAACACTGAAGCTTTCTTT. Its protein is CASSWGGAGNTEAFF.

The chain combines TRBV12-3 or TRBV12-4 with TRBJ1-2; D may be TRBD1 (6 bases). CDR3 length: 16 amino acids. The germline V and J ends were trimmed by 7 bases and 4 bases, with 22 bases remaining between them. CDR3 DNA: TGTGCCAGCACCCCGGGGATGTTCAGGGACATCTATGGCTACACCTTC. It translates to CASTPGMFRDIYGYTF.

This clonotype was seen more than once but under ten times. The chain links TRBV4-1 to TRBJ2-2; 7 bases agree with TRBD2. Germline lookup yields CDR1 MGHRA and CDR2 YSYEKL. This CDR3 contains 15 residues. Trimming at V came to 3 bases and at J to 7 bases, leaving 8 bases not matched to a gene. In DNA form, the CDR3 reads TGCGCCAGCAGCCACAATCCCGGGGGGATCGGGGAGCTGTTTTTT. Protein: CASSHNPGGIGELFF.

As for this clonotype: An end of the junction differs from the germline gene, which may be a read error. This chain links TRBV11-2 with TRBJ2-5; D remains ambiguous. The CDR3 has 14 amino acids. The germline V gene encodes CDR1 SGHAT and CDR2 FQNNGV. The CDR3 region is CASSLGPSRPPQFF. Here the CDR3 DNA reads TGTGCCAGCAGCTTAGGGCCGAGTCGGCCCCCCCAGTTTTTC.

In the case of this clonotype: One end of the junction varies from germline; a read error may be responsible. This rearrangement joins TRBV20-1 to TRBJ2-3, with D maybe TRBD2 (5 bases). CDR3 size: 15 residues. CDR1 is DFQATT and CDR2 is SNEGSKA in the germline V gene (reference sequence). The CDR3 bases are TGCTGTGCTAGAGACGTGGAGAGGGACACAGATACGCAGTATTTT. Protein: CCARDVERDTDTQYF.

This chain links TRBV5-8 with TRBJ2-3, with D maybe TRBD1 (5 bases). Germline V gives CDR1 SGHTS, CDR2 YDEGEE. V dropped 4 bases and J dropped 7 bases, with 10 bases sitting between them. The CDR3 has 12 residues. Here the CDR3 reads CASSPGSNTQYF. CDR3 nucleotide sequence: TGTGCCAGCAGCCCAGGGTCAAATACGCAGTATTTT.

The V and J genes are TRBV7-2 and TRBJ2-7, with TRBD1 identical over 7 bases. The CDR3 covers 15 residues. The V gene end was trimmed by 3 bases and the J gene end by 1 base; junction bases not matched to a gene: 6. Germline values: CDR1 SGHTA, CDR2 FQGNSA. CDR3 nucleotides: TGTGCCAGCAGCTTGGAAGGGGGCTTGTCCTACGAGCAGTACTTC. Its translation is CASSLEGGLSYEQYF.

This rearrangement joins TRBV20-1 to TRBJ2-2; 15 nucleotides match TRBD2. Losses at the gene ends were 2 bases for V and 4 bases for J; bases not matched to a gene: 2. CDR3 length: 16 residues. Germline lookup yields CDR1 DFQATT and CDR2 SNEGSKA (reference sequence). The CDR3 DNA is TGCAGTGCTAGACCGGGACTAGCGGGGGGCACCGGGGAGCTGTTTTTT. Amino acids: CSARPGLAGGTGELFF.

On this clonotype itself: The junction does not match germline at one end; this may be a read error. CDR3 bases: TGTGCCAGTAGTGGTGCAGCCGGAAACACCAGGGAGCAGTTCTTT. This sequence encodes CASSGAAGNTREQFF. The chain recombines TRBV19 with TRBJ2-2, with D perhaps TRBD1 or TRBD2 (5 bases each). This CDR3 has 15 amino acids. CDR1 and CDR2 (germline): LNHDA, SQIVND (reference sequence).

The chain joins TRBV27 to TRBJ2-3, with 12 bases matching TRBD2. This CDR3 contains 14 residues. Germline lookup yields CDR1 MNHEY and CDR2 SMNVEV (reference sequence). The ends lost 6 bases at V and 11 bases at J; junction bases unmatched: 9. CDR3 sequence (DNA): TGTGCCAGCAGACTAGCGGGAGGTTACAATGAGCAGTATTTT. This encodes CASRLAGGYNEQYF.

The rearrangement uses TRBV7-3 and TRBJ2-1, with 8 bases matching TRBD2. V lost 0 bases to trimming and J lost 9 bases; unmatched junction nucleotides: 10. Germline V gene sequence: CDR1 SGHTA, CDR2 FQGTGA. This CDR3 region has 16 residues. In DNA form, the CDR3 reads TGTGCCAGCAGCTTAACTAGCGGGGAGTTCCTTAGTGAGCAGTTCTTC. This codes for CASSLTSGEFLSEQFF.

This clonotype has only a few counts. At one of its ends the junction is not consistent with the germline gene, which may arise from a read error. The chain links TRBV7-7 to TRBJ1-1; D is unclear. Germline values: CDR1 SSHAT, CDR2 FNYEAQ (reference sequence). The CDR3 sequence is 15 residues long. As DNA, the CDR3 is TGTGCTAGCAGCTTATCCCCGAGGGATGAGCAGTTCTTCTTCTTT. This translates into CASSLSPRDEQFFFF.

The sample holds one count of this clonotype. This rearrangement joins TRBV20-1 to TRBJ2-5; D not resolved. V lost 3 bases to trimming and J lost 5 bases, with 16 bases between them. The CDR3 runs 14 residues. Germline V gene data show CDR1 as DFQATT and CDR2 as SNEGSKA (reference sequence). CDR3 in DNA: TGCAGTGCTAGCGATCTAAATTCCAATGAGACCCAGTACTTC. As protein: CSASDLNSNETQYF.

The J gene is TRBJ2-1, the V gene TRBV5-5, with D maybe TRBD2 (5 bases). Germline V gives CDR1 SGHKS, CDR2 YYEKEE (reference sequence). The length of the CDR3 is 14 residues. The V gene lost 1 base and the J gene lost 6 bases, with 11 bases spanning the gap. The CDR3 nucleotides read TGTGCCAGCAGCTTGAACGGGGTCCCCAATGAGCAGTTCTTC. It encodes CASSLNGVPNEQFF.